Sequencing of this T cell receptor (beta chain) was carried out in a study of breast tumors, draining lymph nodes, adjacent tissues (dated by TCRdb to the mid-2010s). In terms of the full investigation: In breast cancer patients, the study compared the TCR beta repertoires of tumor, adjacent nontumor tissue and axillary lymph nodes. In human breast cancer, the study set out to assess how tumor, surrounding tissue and draining lymph node repertoires relate to one another and whether T cells might be exchanged between them.

The research as a whole found: The study presented the conclusion that tumor T cells originate in lymph nodes as consistent with a hypothesis, not as something directly demonstrated. Tumor and nontumor tissue repertoires were found to be significantly more similar in luminal-like than in basal-like breast cancer. Tumor T-cell repertoires showed less diversity than lymph node repertoires and more diversity than nontumor tissue repertoires, and tumor T-cell repertoires showed preferential V and J gene usage. The data were considered consistent with most tumor T cells being derived from the lymph node and subsequently expanding within tumor tissue.

V and J are trimmed by 5 bases and 12 bases, and the gene matches miss 8 bases of the junction. The CDR3 goes from the cysteine to the phenylalanine over 13 residues. Solely the CDR3 DNA is kept, with 39 bases framed from the first base. CDR1 and CDR2 (DFQATT, SNEGSKA) derive from the germline V gene (reference sequence). The run used an Illumina HiSeq 2000. TCR beta chain libraries were generated through multiplex PCR amplification. The amplified TCR beta chain products were analyzed by high-throughput sequencing. The public reads were quality trimmed at Q25 with fastp and then assembled into clones with MiXCR by TCRdb, keeping productive beta chains. When rows share a CDR3 protein, they turn into one entry using the most common DNA and genes. Across this sample there are approximately 130,000 distinct CDR3 sequences, with about 20% seen only once. About 2.2% of the sample belongs to the ten largest clones.

The lymph node samples were taken from the axillary draining lymph nodes of breast cancer patients. On this clonotype: The specificity of this receptor is unknown. Base quality data are lacking; no much larger clone is found one base away.

This clonotype was sampled from a female donor with breast cancer. Some clones in this sample may be carry-over from other donors' samples. Sequencing was carried out using axillary lymph node tissue. Here the chain combines TRBV20-1 and TRBJ2-4; TRBD2 fits 12 bases in the junction. The CDR3 in this case is CSAPSGRADTQYF. The DNA sequence follows: TGCAGTGCTCCTAGCGGGAGGGCGGACACTCAGTACTTC.